The clone carrying this TCR beta chain is a singleton in its sample. This sample stems from a study of naive and memory T cell subsets. The beta constant-region primer was an equimolar mix of two oligonucleotides covering TRBC1 and TRBC2. Each CDR3 protein gets one entry after TCRdb re-called the UMI-ligation and nested PCR reads with MiXCR. The data hold 65,000 to 85,000 distinct CDR3 sequences, with roughly 14% observed a single time. V lost 1 base to trimming and J lost 5 bases, with 7 bases between them. CDR3 length equals 13 residues. Germline V gene sequence: CDR1 SGHTA, CDR2 FQGNSA. Four subsets defined by CD45RA and CD27 were sorted after CD3, CD4, CD8 and live/dead staining.

The specimen sequenced was central memory CD4+ T cells from blood. The V and J genes are TRBV7-2 and TRBJ2-3; no firm D call. The source of this sequence is a human donor in good health. This CDR3 is CASSLEWRDTQYF. In DNA form, the CDR3 reads TGTGCCAGCAGCTTAGAATGGCGAGATACGCAGTATTTT. The whole variable domain, remainder taken from reference TRBV7-2 and TRBJ2-3, is GAGVSQSPSNKVTEKGKDVELRCDPISGHTALYWYRQSLGQGLEFLIYFQGNSAPDKSGLPSDRFSAERTGGSVSTLTIQRTQQEDSAVYLCASSLEWRDTQYFGPGTRLTVL.